A single sample is the source of the 4 T cell receptor beta chains below, sequenced in a study of blood T cell repertoires in COVID-19. TCRdb's copy holds only in-frame clones and misses some; the assay was immunoSEQ multiplex PCR. The sample holds over 100,000 clones, about 80% seen once. The sequenced material came from peripheral blood. The receptors come from a woman of 80 years or more with active or convalescent COVID-19.

V usage is TRBV5-6 and J usage is TRBJ2-3; 7 bases agree with TRBD1. Germline V lookup: CDR1 SGHDT, CDR2 YYEEEE. This CDR3 is 14 amino acids long. With 4 bases clipped from V and 0 bases from J, the junction kept 2 bases outside the gene matches. CDR3 sequence reads: CASSQTGSTDTQYF. The CDR3 DNA reads as TGTGCCAGCAGCCAGACAGGGAGCACAGATACGCAGTATTTT. Filled out from reference TRBV5-6 and TRBJ2-3, the complete variable domain reads DAGVTQSPTHLIKTRGQQVTLRCSPKSGHDTVSWYQQALGQGPQFIFQYYEEEERQRGNFPDRFSGHQFPNYSSELNVNALLLGDSALYLCASSQTGSTDTQYFGPGTRLTVL.

V usage is TRBV24-1 and J usage is TRBJ2-7; 7 bases fit TRBD1. CDR1 and CDR2 from the germline V gene are KGHDR and SFDVKD. The J segment lost 2 bases and the V segment lost 12 bases, leaving 9 bases of the junction unmatched. The CDR3 length is 13 residues. The CDR3 loop is CAVARDRTYEQYF. The CDR3 nucleotides read TGTGCCGTCGCCCGGGACAGAACCTACGAGCAGTACTTC.

The rearrangement joins TRBV5-6 to TRBJ2-5; D is possibly TRBD1 (6 bases). V lost 2 bases, J lost 4 bases, and 12 bases lay in between. The length of the CDR3 is 14 residues. The germline V gene has CDR1 SGHDT and CDR2 YYEEEE. CDR3 sequence reads: CASSFTQGLETQYF. In DNA, the CDR3 is TGTGCCAGCAGCTTTACACAGGGCTTAGAGACCCAGTACTTC.

V is TRBV9 and J is TRBJ2-7; 8 nucleotides align to TRBD1. This CDR3 comprises 15 residues. Trimming at V came to 4 bases and at J to 4 bases, leaving 10 bases not matched to a gene. CDR1 and CDR2 from the germline V gene are SGDLS and YYNGEE. CDR3 residues: CASSFGQGGIYEQYF. CDR3 nucleotides: TGTGCCAGCAGCTTCGGACAGGGCGGGATTTACGAGCAGTACTTC.